This paragraph reports one T cell receptor (beta chain). V lost 8 bases, J lost 0 bases, and 11 bases lay in between. This CDR3 spans 13 amino acids. Germline assignment: CDR1 SGHRS and CDR2 YFSETQ. The sample originates from a study of control samples from healthy donors and cancer patients. Profiling relied on immunoSEQ multiplex PCR, and the TCRdb table lists in-frame clones only, not all of them. The sample holds more than 85,000 clones, 90% seen once. The J gene is TRBJ1-1, the V gene TRBV5-1; D not resolved. The sequenced material came from blood. This TCR was sampled from a human donor in good health. The donor label of this sample is uncertain. The CDR3 here is CASAAGMNTEAFF. The CDR3 DNA follows: TGCGCCAGTGCAGCAGGAATGAACACTGAAGCTTTCTTT.